Listed below are T cell receptor beta chains from one sample, sequenced in a study of blood T cell repertoires in COVID-19. The assay was immunoSEQ multiplex PCR, and TCRdb's table has in-frame clones only and misses some. This repertoire shows fewer than 500,000 clones, 70% to 90% found once; its top ten account for under 2.5%. The sequencing input was PBMCs or T cells enriched from blood (not recorded which). Receptor source: a woman in her late teens or twenties with acute COVID-19. Each CDR3 is given with its conserved first and last residue. A D gene is named only where the DNA matches it firmly. Clone size appears in some rows only: once, few, many, or a class for an expanded clone.

abundance	v_gene	j_gene	d_gene	CDR3aa	CDR3nt
NA	TRBV6-6	TRBJ2-1	TRBD2	CASSLQSGRLVYNEQFF	TGTGCCAGCAGTCTTCAAAGCGGGAGGCTTGTCTACAATGAGCAGTTCTTC
NA	TRBV10-3	TRBJ1-6	TRBD1	CAISEGFGQGYSPLHF	TGTGCCATCAGTGAGGGGTTTGGACAGGGATATTCACCCCTCCACTTT
NA	TRBV9	TRBJ1-6	TRBD1	CASSVRQGLSPLHF	TGTGCCAGCAGCGTAAGACAGGGTTTATCACCCCTCCACTTT
once	TRBV21-1	TRBJ1-2	NA	CASSGRQSLNGYTF	TGTGCCAGCAGCGGCCGACAGAGCCTTAATGGCTACACCTTC
NA	TRBV18	TRBJ1-1	TRBD1	CASSPRRQGVWTEAFF	TGTGCCAGCTCACCACGCAGACAGGGGGTTTGGACTGAAGCTTTCTTT
NA	TRBV5-1	TRBJ2-2	TRBD1	CASSPLTGDTGELFF	TGCGCCAGCAGCCCCTTGACAGGGGACACCGGGGAGCTGTTTTTT
NA	TRBV7-3	TRBJ2-2	TRBD2	CASQLAGGAGELFF	TGTGCCAGTCAACTAGCGGGAGGCGCCGGGGAGCTGTTTTTT
NA	TRBV6-5	TRBJ1-5	TRBD1	CASSPTGVNQPQHF	TGTGCCAGCAGCCCAACAGGGGTTAATCAGCCCCAGCATTTT
NA	TRBV7-3	TRBJ2-2	NA	CASSPGQPTGELFF	TGTGCCAGCAGCCCCGGACAGCCCACCGGGGAGCTGTTTTTT
few	TRBV6-6	TRBJ1-2	TRBD1	CASSQTGTGYTF	TGTGCCAGCTCGCAGACAGGGACCGGCTACACCTTC
NA	TRBV12-3/TRBV12-4	TRBJ1-4	NA	CASRLGNKLFF	TGTGCCAGCCGCCTAGGAAACAAACTGTTTTTT
once	TRBV27	TRBJ2-2	NA	CASSLLYTGELFF	TGTGCCAGCAGTTTATTATACACCGGGGAGCTGTTTTTT
NA	TRBV10-3	TRBJ2-1	NA	CAISDGGSTYNEQFF	TGTGCCATCAGTGACGGGGGTTCGACCTACAATGAGCAGTTCTTC
NA	TRBV6-1	TRBJ2-7	NA	CASSGGQGGGSYEQYF	TGTGCCAGCAGTGGCGGACAGGGAGGGGGCTCCTACGAGCAGTACTTC
NA	TRBV12-3/TRBV12-4	TRBJ2-5	TRBD2	CASGLAGQETQYF	TGTGCCAGCGGGCTAGCGGGGCAAGAGACCCAGTACTTC
NA	TRBV18	TRBJ1-1	NA	CASSPGPGHVNTEAFF	TGTGCCAGCTCACCAGGGCCGGGACATGTGAACACTGAAGCTTTCTTT
NA	TRBV6-5	TRBJ2-3	TRBD2	CASSLKGRERADTQYF	TGTGCCAGCAGTTTGAAGGGGCGGGAGAGGGCAGATACGCAGTATTTT
NA	TRBV5-1	TRBJ1-4	TRBD1	CASSGGQNEKLFF	TGCGCCAGCAGCGGGGGACAGAATGAAAAACTGTTTTTT
NA	TRBV5-8	TRBJ1-2	NA	CASSFGRDGYTF	TGTGCCAGCAGCTTCGGCAGGGATGGCTACACCTTC
NA	TRBV19	TRBJ2-1	NA	CASSLAGRYNEQFF	TGTGCCAGTAGTTTGGCGGGGAGATACAATGAGCAGTTCTTC
NA	TRBV7-9	TRBJ2-7	TRBD1	CASSSQTGVYEQYF	TGTGCCAGCAGCTCTCAAACAGGGGTCTACGAGCAGTACTTC
NA	TRBV5-4	TRBJ1-5	NA	CASSLDLGTDNQPQHF	TGTGCCAGCAGCTTGGATCTCGGCACAGACAATCAGCCCCAGCATTTT
NA	TRBV27	TRBJ1-6	TRBD1	CASSRLDRENSPLHF	TGTGCCAGCAGTCGGCTGGACAGGGAGAATTCACCCCTCCACTTT
NA	TRBV5-1	TRBJ1-2	TRBD1	CASSPPGQGHGYTF	TGCGCCAGCAGCCCGCCGGGACAGGGTCATGGCTACACCTTC
NA	TRBV4-2	TRBJ2-1	TRBD2	CASSQEKRGGYEQFF	TGTGCCAGCAGCCAAGAAAAGCGGGGGGGCTATGAGCAGTTCTTC
few	TRBV5-4	TRBJ1-2	NA	CASSRKDSSNYGYTF	TGTGCCAGCAGCAGAAAAGACAGTTCTAACTATGGCTACACCTTC
NA	TRBV4-1	TRBJ1-2	NA	CASSQELAGYGYTF	TGCGCCAGCAGCCAAGAACTGGCAGGCTATGGCTACACCTTC
NA	TRBV10-3	TRBJ2-7	TRBD2	CAIGDSGRIRDEQYF	TGTGCCATCGGGGATAGCGGGAGAATCCGGGACGAGCAGTACTTC
NA	TRBV3-1/TRBV3-2	TRBJ1-2	NA	CASSQDFLGSGLRFYGYTF	TGTGCCAGCAGCCAAGACTTCTTAGGCTCAGGCCTTCGTTTCTATGGCTACACCTTC
NA	TRBV29-1	TRBJ2-1	NA	CSVVPPGNEQFF	TGCAGCGTTGTACCCCCAGGGAATGAGCAGTTCTTC
once	TRBV25-1	TRBJ2-5	NA	CASSPPHSETQYF	TGTGCCAGCAGCCCCCCTCACTCAGAGACCCAGTACTTC
NA	TRBV18	TRBJ2-7	TRBD2	CASSPLASGESIEQYF	TGTGCCAGCTCACCGTTGGCTAGCGGAGAATCCATCGAGCAGTACTTC
NA	TRBV2	TRBJ1-4	NA	CASSGQFNEKLFF	TGTGCCAGCAGTGGACAGTTTAATGAAAAACTGTTTTTT
NA	TRBV19	TRBJ2-7	NA	CASSKRAGSDGYEQYF	TGTGCCAGTAGTAAGAGGGCCGGGAGCGATGGCTACGAGCAGTACTTC
NA	TRBV19	TRBJ2-6	TRBD2	CASSVRQTGLATSGANVLTF	TGTGCCAGTAGTGTGAGACAGACGGGACTAGCGACCTCTGGGGCCAACGTCCTGACTTTC